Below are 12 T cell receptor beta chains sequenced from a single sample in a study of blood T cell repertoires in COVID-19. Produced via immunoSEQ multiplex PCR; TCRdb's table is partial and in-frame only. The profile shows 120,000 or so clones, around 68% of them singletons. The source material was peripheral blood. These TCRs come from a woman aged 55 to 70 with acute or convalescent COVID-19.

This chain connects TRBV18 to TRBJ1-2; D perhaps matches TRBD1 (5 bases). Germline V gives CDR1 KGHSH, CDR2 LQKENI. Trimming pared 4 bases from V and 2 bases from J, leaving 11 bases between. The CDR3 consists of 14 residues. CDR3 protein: CASSLTRQNYGYTF. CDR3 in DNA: TGTGCCAGCTCACTCACTCGACAGAACTATGGCTACACCTTC.

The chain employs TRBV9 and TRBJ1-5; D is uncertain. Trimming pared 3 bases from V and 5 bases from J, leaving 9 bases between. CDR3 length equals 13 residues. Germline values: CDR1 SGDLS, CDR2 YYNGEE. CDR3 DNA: TGTGCCAGCAGCGGGATGAGCGATCAGCCCCAGCATTTT. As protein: CASSGMSDQPQHF. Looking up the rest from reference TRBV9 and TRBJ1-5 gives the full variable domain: DSGVTQTPKHLITATGQRVTLRCSPRSGDLSVYWYQQSLDQGLQFLIQYYNGEERAKGNILERFSAQQFPDLHSELNLSSLELGDSALYFCASSGMSDQPQHFGDGTRLSIL.

CDR3 coding DNA: TGTGCCAGCAGCCCCCTAGCGGGGGCCTTAGATACGCAGTATTTT. It codes for CASSPLAGALDTQYF. The V gene is TRBV11-1, the J gene TRBJ2-3; 10 bases match TRBD2. The CDR3 sequence is 15 residues long. The V and J ends lost 5 bases and 5 bases, in that order; junction bases with no gene match: 7. The germline gives CDR1 SGHAT, CDR2 FQDESV (reference sequence).

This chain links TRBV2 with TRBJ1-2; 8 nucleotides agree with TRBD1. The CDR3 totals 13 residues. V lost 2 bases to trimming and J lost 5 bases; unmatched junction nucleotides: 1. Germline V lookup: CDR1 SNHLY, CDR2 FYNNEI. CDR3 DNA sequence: TGTGCCAGCAGTGAACAGGGGGCTTATGGCTACACCTTC. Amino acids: CASSEQGAYGYTF. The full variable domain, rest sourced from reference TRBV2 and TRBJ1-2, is EPEVTQTPSHQVTQMGQEVILRCVPISNHLYFYWYRQILGQKVEFLVSFYNNEISEKSEIFDDQFSVERPDGSNFTLKIRSTKLEDSAMYFCASSEQGAYGYTFGSGTRLTVV.

The CDR3 spells CASSIWSYPINIQYF. Written as DNA, the CDR3 is TGTGCCAGTAGTATCTGGAGTTATCCTATAAACATTCAGTACTTC. V usage is TRBV19 and J usage is TRBJ2-4; D not resolved. Trimming removed 3 bases at V and 6 bases at J, with 15 bases between. The CDR3 consists of 15 residues. Germline V gene sequence: CDR1 LNHDA, CDR2 SQIVND (reference sequence). Drawing the rest from reference TRBV19 and TRBJ2-4, the complete variable domain is DGGITQSPKYLFRKEGQNVTLSCEQNLNHDAMYWYRQDPGQGLRLIYYSQIVNDFQKGDIAEGYSVSREKKESFPLTVTSAQKNPTAFYLCASSIWSYPINIQYFGAGTRLSVL.

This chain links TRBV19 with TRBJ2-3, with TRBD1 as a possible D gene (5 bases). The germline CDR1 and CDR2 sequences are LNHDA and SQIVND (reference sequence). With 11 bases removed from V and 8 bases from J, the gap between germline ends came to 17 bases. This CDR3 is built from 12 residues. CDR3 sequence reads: CAVQGTAGTQYF. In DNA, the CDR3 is TGTGCCGTGCAGGGTACCGCAGGTACGCAGTATTTT.

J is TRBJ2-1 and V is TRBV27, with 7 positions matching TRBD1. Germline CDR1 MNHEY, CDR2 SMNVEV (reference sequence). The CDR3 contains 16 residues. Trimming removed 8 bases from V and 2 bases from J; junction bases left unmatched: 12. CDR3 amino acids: CASSLIRDSPYNEQFF. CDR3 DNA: TGTGCCAGCTCCCTAATACGGGACAGCCCCTACAATGAGCAGTTCTTC.

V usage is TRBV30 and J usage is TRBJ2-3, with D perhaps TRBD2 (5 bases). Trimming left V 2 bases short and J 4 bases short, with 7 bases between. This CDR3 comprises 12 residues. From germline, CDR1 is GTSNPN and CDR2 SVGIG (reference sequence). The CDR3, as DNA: TGTGCCTGGAGTTTACTAGCAGATACGCAGTATTTT. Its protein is CAWSLLADTQYF.

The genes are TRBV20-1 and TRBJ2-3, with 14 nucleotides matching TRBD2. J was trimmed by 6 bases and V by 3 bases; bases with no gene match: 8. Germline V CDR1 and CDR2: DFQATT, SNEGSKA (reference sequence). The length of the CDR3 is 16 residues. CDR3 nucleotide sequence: TGCAGTGCTAGTGCCCGACTAGCGGGGGGGCTGGATACGCAGTATTTT. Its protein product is CSASARLAGGLDTQYF.

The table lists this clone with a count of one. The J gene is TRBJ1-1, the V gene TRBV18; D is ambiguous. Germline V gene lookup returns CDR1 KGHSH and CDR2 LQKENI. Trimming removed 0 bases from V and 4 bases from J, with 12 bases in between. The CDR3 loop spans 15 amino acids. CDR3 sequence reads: CASSPPGVRITEAFF. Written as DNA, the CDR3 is TGTGCCAGCTCACCACCCGGGGTCCGTATCACTGAAGCTTTCTTT.

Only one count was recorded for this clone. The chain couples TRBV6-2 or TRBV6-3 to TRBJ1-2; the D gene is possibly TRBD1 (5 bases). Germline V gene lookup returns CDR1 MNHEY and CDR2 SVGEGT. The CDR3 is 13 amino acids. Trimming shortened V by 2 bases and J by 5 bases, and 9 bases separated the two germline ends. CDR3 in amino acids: CASSYVPGYGYTF. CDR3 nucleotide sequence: TGTGCCAGCAGTTACGTCCCAGGGTATGGCTACACCTTC.

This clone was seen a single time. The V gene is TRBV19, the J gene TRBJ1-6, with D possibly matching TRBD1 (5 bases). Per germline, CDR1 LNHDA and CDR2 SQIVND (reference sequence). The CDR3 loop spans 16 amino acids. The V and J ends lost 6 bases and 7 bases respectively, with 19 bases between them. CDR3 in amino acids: CASSQEAGRTNSPLHF. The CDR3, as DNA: TGTGCCAGTAGCCAAGAAGCAGGGAGGACAAATTCACCCCTCCACTTT.